What follows describes a single TCR beta chain. This specimen belongs to a study of T cell changes during pregnancy in multiple sclerosis. Data came from immunoSEQ multiplex PCR; TCRdb stores just in-frame clones and leaves some out. The sample carries roughly 64,000 clones, about 96% recorded once. Germline loops: CDR1 SGHRS, CDR2 YFSETQ. J lost 6 bases, V lost 4 bases, and 6 bases had no gene match. The CDR3 spans 13 residues. This chain joins TRBV5-1 and TRBJ1-1, with 7 nucleotides matching TRBD1. The sequence was collected from a female donor with multiple sclerosis, enrolled in a pregnancy study. Sequenced material: CD8+ T cells from peripheral blood mononuclear cells, taken after pregnancy. The CDR3 loop is CASSPGQFSEAFF. The CDR3 nucleotides are TGCGCCAGCAGCCCGGGACAGTTCTCTGAAGCTTTCTTT.